These 8 T cell receptor beta chains were all obtained from the same sample, sequenced in a study of cytomegalovirus exposure and HLA in healthy donors. The primer mix had 60 Vbeta and 13 Jbeta primers. Assay used: immunoSEQ multiplex PCR; TCRdb lists only in-frame clones, some missing. The profile shows about 130,000 clones, roughly 85% of them singletons. The sequencing sample was made of PBMCs. The receptors stem from a man younger than 35 in good health and CMV-seropositive.

The chain is built from TRBV5-1 and TRBJ1-1, with 9 bases fitting TRBD1. The germline gives CDR1 SGHRS, CDR2 YFSETQ. This CDR3 has 14 amino acids. Unmatched junction bases numbered 5, after V lost 7 bases and J lost 1 base. CDR3 in DNA: TGCGCCAGCGGGACAGGGTCGGCGAACACTGAAGCTTTCTTT. Amino acid sequence: CASGTGSANTEAFF.

This sequence joins TRBV13 and TRBJ2-2, with 14 bases fitting TRBD2. Trimming cost V 5 bases and J 5 bases; bases outside gene matches: 10. CDR3 length: 18 residues. CDR1 is PRHDT and CDR2 is FYEKMQ in the germline V gene (reference sequence). CDR3: CASSGPGLAGAPTGELFF. CDR3 bases: TGTGCCAGCAGCGGCCCGGGACTAGCGGGGGCCCCAACCGGGGAGCTGTTTTTT.

The gene calls are TRBV11-1 and TRBJ2-1, with 10 nucleotides matching TRBD2. The ends lost 5 bases at V and 8 bases at J; junction bases unmatched: 12. The CDR3 totals 16 residues. Germline V gene sequence: CDR1 SGHAT, CDR2 FQDESV (reference sequence). The CDR3 reads CASSVILAGPSHEQFF. The CDR3, as DNA: TGTGCCAGCAGCGTGATACTAGCGGGGCCCTCCCATGAGCAGTTCTTC.

The genes are TRBV5-6 and TRBJ1-5; TRBD1 is a possible D gene (5 bases). Germline CDR1 and CDR2: SGHDT and YYEEEE. The CDR3 runs to 15 residues. The V gene lost 6 bases and the J gene lost 7 bases, with 20 bases spanning the gap. In nucleotides, the CDR3 is TGTGCCAGCACCCGCAGGTCGGGGGTTGGGCAGCCCCAGCATTTT. It yields the protein CASTRRSGVGQPQHF.

In this sample, this clone turned up a few times. The V and J genes are TRBV10-1 and TRBJ2-7, with 8 bases lining up with TRBD1. Germline CDR1 and CDR2: WNHNN and SYGVQD (reference sequence). The V gene end was trimmed by 2 bases and the J gene end by 3 bases; junction bases not matched to a gene: 12. CDR3 length: 17 amino acids. CDR3 coding DNA: TGCGCCAGCAGTGAGCCTAAATTGGGGACAGGTGACTACGAGCAGTACTTC. Its protein is CASSEPKLGTGDYEQYF.

This clone has just one count. J is TRBJ2-7 and V is TRBV27; D perhaps matches TRBD1 (5 bases). Germline V CDR1 and CDR2: MNHEY, SMNVEV (reference sequence). The length of the CDR3 is 13 residues. The ends were cut back, 5 bases at V and 6 bases at J, with 14 bases in the middle. The CDR3 DNA follows: TGTGCCAGCAGTCTGACAGCCACCGGCGAGCAGTACTTC. It yields the protein CASSLTATGEQYF.

This clone showed up just once. The chain joins TRBV30 to TRBJ1-2, with 11 bases identical to TRBD1. CDR3 size: 16 residues. V shed 2 bases and J 7 bases; nucleotides not matched to a gene: 12. In germline, CDR1 is GTSNPN, CDR2 SVGIG (reference sequence). DNA for the CDR3: TGTGCCTGGAGTACCGGGACAGGGGGAATCTCGGGTGGCTACACCTTC. This codes for CAWSTGTGGISGGYTF.

This clone was counted only a few times. The chain recombines TRBV14 with TRBJ1-2; 8 bases fit TRBD1. The CDR3 totals 16 residues. Germline lookup yields CDR1 SGHDN and CDR2 FVKESK. The V segment lost 0 bases and the J segment 8 bases; nucleotides outside the gene matches: 11. The CDR3 reads CASSQEITGGLGGYTF. CDR3 coding DNA: TGTGCCAGCAGCCAAGAAATAACAGGGGGGTTAGGCGGCTACACCTTC.